These 20 T cell receptor beta chains came from one sample sequenced in a study of regulatory T cells in long-lasting Graves disease. CDR3 regions were amplified by Arm-PCR using iRepertoire HTBI primers to build TCR beta libraries. TCRdb reanalysed the multiplex PCR reads using MiXCR and keeps one entry per CDR3 protein. The profile shows hundreds of thousands of distinct CDR3 sequences, 15% of them singletons. The time point: newly diagnosed GD, antithyroid drugs for less than 3 months. PBMC-derived RNA was used for the TCR library. The same specimen was also included in a second study, on T cells in Graves' hyperthyroidism and ophthalmopathy.

Source: peripheral blood mononuclear cells (PBMCs), taken at new diagnosis, from a patient treated with antithyroid drugs. The origin of the receptors is a woman aged 40 to 50 with Graves disease.

The J gene is TRBJ2-5, the V gene TRBV5-1, with 7 bases lining up with TRBD2. The CDR3 length is 13 residues. Germline values: CDR1 SGHRS, CDR2 YFSETQ. The J segment lost 5 bases and the V segment lost 5 bases, leaving 6 bases of the junction unmatched. In DNA, the CDR3 is TGCGCCAGCAGTGGGGACTACGGCGAGACCCAGTACTTC. Protein: CASSGDYGETQYF.

This clonotype was seen many times. The chain links TRBV6-1 to TRBJ1-5; weak D call: TRBD1 (6 bases). Germline V CDR1 and CDR2: MNHNS, SASEGT. V lost 6 bases, J lost 5 bases, and 17 bases lay in between. The CDR3 extends over 15 amino acids. CDR3 residues: CASSPHRDKDQPQHF. The CDR3 DNA is TGTGCCAGCAGCCCCCACCGGGACAAAGATCAGCCCCAGCATTTT.

This clonotype was seen a few times. V is TRBV4-3 and J is TRBJ1-1; D remains ambiguous. The CDR3 length is 15 residues. Germline values: CDR1 LGHNA, CDR2 YSLEER. The V and J ends lost 3 bases and 2 bases respectively, with 13 bases between them. CDR3 sequence reads: CASSQDPQRNTEAFF. The CDR3 coding sequence is TGCGCCAGCAGCCAGGATCCACAGAGAAACACTGAAGCTTTCTTT.

This clonotype was recorded many times. V and J are TRBV28 and TRBJ2-7; a weak D match, TRBD2 (6 bases). Trimming took 5 bases from V and 7 from J, leaving 12 bases between them. Germline CDR1 reads MDHEN; CDR2 reads SYDVKM. The CDR3 is 12 amino acids. CDR3 sequence (DNA): TGTGCCAGCAGTCCCAGAGGGAGGGAGCAGTACTTC. Translated, it gives CASSPRGREQYF.

This clonotype was detected many times. CDR3: CASSFLRTDRGLPFEQYF. In DNA, the CDR3 is TGTGCCAGCAGTTTTCTACGTACGGACAGGGGGCTCCCGTTCGAGCAGTACTTC. V usage is TRBV28 and J usage is TRBJ2-7; TRBD1 matches at 11 bases. The CDR3 is made up of 18 amino acids. CDR1 and CDR2 from the germline V gene are MDHEN and SYDVKM. Trimming took 3 bases from V and 6 from J; bases not matched to a gene: 16.

This clonotype was seen a few times. At one end the junction does not follow the germline gene, possibly because of a read error. The chain joins TRBV27 to TRBJ2-1; the D is unclear. The V gene's germline CDR1 is MNHEY and CDR2 SMNVEV (reference sequence). This CDR3 has 12 amino acids. The DNA of the CDR3 is TGTGCCTGCAGTTCGTACTCTGATGAGCAGTTCTTC. Protein product: CACSSYSDEQFF.

The chain couples TRBV9 to TRBJ2-3, with 7 bases identical to TRBD2. The CDR3 runs to 16 residues. Germline V lookup: CDR1 SGDLS, CDR2 YYNGEE. The V gene end was trimmed by 4 bases and the J gene end by 2 bases; junction bases not matched to a gene: 10. DNA for the CDR3: TGTGCCAGCAGCAGTAGGTCTAGCGGATACACAGATACGCAGTATTTT. Its protein is CASSSRSSGYTDTQYF.

Only a few counts were recorded for this clonotype. CDR3 region: CASSLPDPPGELFF. The CDR3 DNA sequence: TGTGCCAGCAGTTTACCGGACCCACCGGGGGAGCTGTTTTTT. The chain carries TRBV27 and TRBJ2-2; D remains ambiguous. With 2 bases removed from V and 8 bases from J, the gap between germline ends came to 12 bases. The CDR3 length is 14 residues. Germline-derived CDR1 and CDR2 are MNHEY and SMNVEV (reference sequence).

The chain's CDR3 is CASSQEWGTEAFF. DNA for the CDR3: TGCGCCAGCAGCCAAGAATGGGGGACTGAAGCTTTCTTT. The chain uses TRBV4-3 and TRBJ1-1, with D possibly matching TRBD1 (5 bases). V gave up 0 bases and J gave up 5 bases, with 7 bases separating them. The germline V gene encodes CDR1 LGHNA and CDR2 YSLEER. The CDR3 totals 13 residues.

This clonotype was seen at least ten times. The V and J genes are TRBV20-1 and TRBJ2-2; D is perhaps TRBD2 (5 bases). CDR3 size: 17 residues. Deletions cut 1 base from V and 7 bases from J, with 22 bases between. Germline V gene lookup returns CDR1 DFQATT and CDR2 SNEGSKA (reference sequence). CDR3 sequence reads: CSARAPLGRVGVGELFF. In DNA, the CDR3 is TGCAGTGCTAGAGCCCCGCTGGGGAGAGTGGGAGTCGGGGAGCTGTTTTTT.

As concerns this clonotype: One end of the junction does not line up with germline, which may come from a read error. This chain uses TRBV11-3 with TRBJ2-3, with D unclear. Germline V gives CDR1 SGHNT, CDR2 YENEEA. This CDR3 is 12 amino acids long. CDR3 region: CAGSFHTDTQYF. In DNA form, the CDR3 reads TGTGCCGGCAGCTTTCACACAGATACGCAGTATTTT.

In this sample, this clonotype turned up a few times. Just one base apart from a much larger clone, this may be a read error. The V call is TRBV12-3 or TRBV12-4, the J call TRBJ1-1, with 7 positions matching TRBD1. The CDR3 is made up of 14 amino acids. DNA for the CDR3: TGTGCCAGCAACCCTGGACAGGTGAACACTGAAGTTTTCTTT. It specifies CASNPGQVNTEVFF.

This clonotype has a handful of counts. V is TRBV10-2 and J is TRBJ2-5; TRBD1 agrees at 10 bases. The V gene's germline CDR1 is WSHSY and CDR2 SAAADI. The CDR3 contains 21 residues. The junction had 18 bases not matched to a gene; V was cut back by 0 bases and J by 2 bases. This CDR3 is CASSESFRTGGHLRKQETQYF. The CDR3 nucleotides are TGCGCCAGCAGTGAGTCGTTTCGGACAGGGGGGCACCTAAGGAAACAAGAGACCCAGTACTTC.

Remarks on this clonotype: A much larger clone is a single base away; this may be a read error. The chain uses TRBV11-2 and TRBJ2-1; 8 bases are shared with TRBD2. Losses at the gene ends were 6 bases for V and 3 bases for J; bases not matched to a gene: 1. In germline, CDR1 is SGHAT, CDR2 FQNNGV. CDR3 length equals 13 residues. As DNA, the CDR3 is TGTGCCAGCAGGACTAGCGTCTACAATGAGCAGTTCTTC. As protein: CASRTSVYNEQFF.

This clonotype has at least ten counts. The chain couples TRBV28 to TRBJ2-5, with 8 bases identical to TRBD2. The J call may be mistaken, given a closer DNA end match to TRBJ2-1. The CDR3 runs to 14 residues. CDR1 and CDR2 from the germline V gene are MDHEN and SYDVKM. The CDR3 nucleotides are TGTGCCAGCAGTTTGCCCGGACTAGCCGGTGAGCAGTTCTTC. It translates to CASSLPGLAGEQFF.

In this sample, this clonotype turned up once. This chain links TRBV2 with TRBJ1-6; no clear D. V was shortened by 5 bases and J by 0 bases, with 11 bases between the two germline ends. CDR3 length equals 16 residues. Germline V gene data show CDR1 as SNHLY and CDR2 as FYNNEI. The CDR3 reads CASSPRTVSYNSPLHF. As DNA, the CDR3 is TGTGCCAGCAGTCCAAGGACGGTCTCCTATAATTCACCCCTCCACTTT. The full variable domain, with the rest looked up from reference TRBV2 and TRBJ1-6, is EPEVTQTPSHQVTQMGQEVILRCVPISNHLYFYWYRQILGQKVEFLVSFYNNEISEKSEIFDDQFSVERPDGSNFTLKIRSTKLEDSAMYFCASSPRTVSYNSPLHFGNGTRLTVT.

The V gene is TRBV6-5, the J gene TRBJ1-6; D gene uncertain. This CDR3 is built from 14 residues. Trimming took 0 bases from V and 6 from J, leaving 6 bases between them. Germline-derived CDR1 and CDR2 are MNHEY and SVGAGI. CDR3 amino acids: CASSYSSGNSPLHF. The CDR3 DNA reads TGTGCCAGCAGTTACTCTTCCGGTAATTCACCCCTCCACTTT.

Details on this clonotype: A single base separates this from a much larger clone, so it may be a read error. The chain uses TRBV11-2 and TRBJ2-1, with 7 bases matching TRBD2. Germline loops: CDR1 SGHAT, CDR2 FQNNGV. The length of the CDR3 is 17 residues. V was pared by 7 bases and J by 6 bases, with 18 bases of the junction left unmatched. CDR3 nucleotides: TGTGCCAGCAACTTCGGCCCGGGACTATCGATCTGCAATGAGCAGTTCTTC. Residues: CASNFGPGLSICNEQFF.

This clonotype occurred many times. J is TRBJ2-3 and V is TRBV30; D remains unclear. CDR3 length equals 13 residues. V lost 1 base and J lost 2, with 7 bases in between. CDR1 and CDR2 (germline): GTSNPN, SVGIG (reference sequence). CDR3: CAWSGGLTDTQYF. Written as DNA, the CDR3 is TGTGCCTGGAGTGGCGGCCTCACAGATACGCAGTATTTT. Using reference TRBV30 and TRBJ2-3 for the parts outside the CDR3, the full variable domain is SQTIHQWPATLVQPVGSPLSLECTVEGTSNPNLYWYRQAAGRGLQLLFYSVGIGQISSEVPQNLSASRPQDRQFILSSKKLLLSDSGFYLCAWSGGLTDTQYFGPGTRLTVL.

This clonotype was seen at least ten times. This chain links TRBV7-9 with TRBJ2-5; D not certain. This CDR3 region has 15 residues. V gave up 5 bases and J gave up 5 bases, with 18 bases separating them. Germline CDR1 and CDR2: SEHNR and FQNEAQ (reference sequence). The CDR3 coding sequence is TGTGCCAGCAGCCCTATGCGAACATCGAGGGAGACCCAGTACTTC. Its protein is CASSPMRTSRETQYF.